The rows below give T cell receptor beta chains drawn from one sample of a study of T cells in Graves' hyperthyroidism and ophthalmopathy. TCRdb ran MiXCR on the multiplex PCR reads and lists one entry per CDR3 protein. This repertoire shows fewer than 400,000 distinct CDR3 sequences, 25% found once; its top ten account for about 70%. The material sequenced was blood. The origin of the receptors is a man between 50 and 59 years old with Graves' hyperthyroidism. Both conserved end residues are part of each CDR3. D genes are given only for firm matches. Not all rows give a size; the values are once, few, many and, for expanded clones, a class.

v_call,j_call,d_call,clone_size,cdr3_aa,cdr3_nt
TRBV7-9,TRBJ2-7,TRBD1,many,CATSRNRGPSEQYF,TGTGCCACCTCTAGGAACAGGGGGCCCTCCGAGCAGTACTTC
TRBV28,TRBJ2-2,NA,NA,CASIRGPVKTGELFF,TGTGCCAGCATACGGGGGCCGGTTAAAACCGGGGAGCTGTTTTTT
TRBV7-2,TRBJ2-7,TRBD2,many,CASSPSGLSYEQYF,TGTGCCAGCAGCCCTAGCGGGCTCTCCTACGAGCAGTACTTC
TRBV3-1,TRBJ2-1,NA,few,CASSQRQSRQFF,TGTGCCAGCAGCCAGAGGCAGTCCCGGCAGTTCTTC
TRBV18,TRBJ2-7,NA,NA,CASSPPPMYSGDYEQYF,TGTGCCAGCTCACCACCCCCAATGTACAGCGGAGACTACGAGCAGTACTTC
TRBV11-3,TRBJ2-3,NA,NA,CASSTPLTDTQYF,TGTGCCAGCAGCACCCCTCTCACAGATACGCAGTATTTT
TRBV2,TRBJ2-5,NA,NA,CASSETQTQETQYF,TGTGCCAGCAGTGAAACCCAGACTCAAGAGACCCAGTACTTC
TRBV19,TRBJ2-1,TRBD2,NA,CASNILLLAGEDNEQFF,TGTGCCAGTAATATACTGCTACTAGCGGGAGAAGACAATGAGCAGTTCTTC
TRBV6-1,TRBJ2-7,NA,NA,CASSEAPVAYEQYF,TGTGCCAGCAGTGAAGCTCCGGTTGCCTACGAGCAGTACTTC
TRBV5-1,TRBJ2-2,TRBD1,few,CASSTGDRGTGELFF,TGCGCCAGCAGCACAGGGGACAGGGGGACCGGGGAGCTGTTTTTT
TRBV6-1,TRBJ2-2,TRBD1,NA,CTSQGANTGELFF,TGTACCAGCCAGGGGGCAAACACCGGGGAGCTGTTTTTT
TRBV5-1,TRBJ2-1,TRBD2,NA,CASSFSLAGDNEQFF,TGCGCCAGCAGCTTCTCACTAGCGGGGGACAATGAGCAGTTCTTC
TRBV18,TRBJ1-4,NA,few,CASSPLRLVGVDEKLFF,TGTGCCAGCTCACCATTACGGTTAGTTGGTGTTGATGAAAAACTGTTTTTT
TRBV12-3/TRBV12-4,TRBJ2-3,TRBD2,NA,CASRTYPGLAEALIHADTQYF,TGTGCCAGCAGGACCTACCCGGGACTAGCGGAAGCCTTAATTCACGCAGATACGCAGTATTTT
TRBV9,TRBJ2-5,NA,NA,CASSVAGHASRETQYF,TGTGCCAGCAGCGTAGCGGGCCATGCTAGTAGGGAGACCCAGTACTTC
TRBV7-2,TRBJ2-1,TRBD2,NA,CASSVLAGVHEQFF,TGTGCCAGCAGCGTTCTAGCGGGAGTCCATGAGCAGTTCTTC
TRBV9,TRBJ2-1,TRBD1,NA,CASSATLQDRGPNEQFF,TGTGCCAGCAGCGCCACATTACAGGACAGGGGGCCGAATGAGCAGTTCTTC
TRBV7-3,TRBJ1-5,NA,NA,CASSTGGNQPQHF,TGTGCCAGCAGTACGGGGGGAAATCAGCCCCAGCATTTT
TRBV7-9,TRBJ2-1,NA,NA,CASSPRARASGNEQFF,TGTGCCAGCAGCCCGCGGGCGAGGGCGAGTGGAAATGAGCAGTTCTTC
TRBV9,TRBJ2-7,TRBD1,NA,CASSEATGESYEQYF,TGTGCCAGCAGCGAAGCGACAGGGGAATCCTACGAGCAGTACTTC
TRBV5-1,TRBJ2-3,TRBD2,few,CASSLGDYTDTQYF,TGCGCCAGCAGCTTGGGGGACTATACGGATACGCAGTATTTT
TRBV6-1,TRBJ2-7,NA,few,CASSTRGAGSSYEQYF,TGTGCCAGCAGTACCAGGGGCGCTGGAAGCTCCTACGAGCAGTACTTC
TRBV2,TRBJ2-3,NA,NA,CASSALGRSTDTQYF,TGTGCCAGCAGTGCCCTGGGAAGGAGCACAGATACGCAGTATTTT
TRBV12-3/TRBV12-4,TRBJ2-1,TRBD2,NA,CASRDGLADYSYNEQFF,TGTGCCAGCAGGGACGGACTAGCGGACTACTCCTACAATGAGCAGTTCTTC
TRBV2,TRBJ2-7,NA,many,CASSTGQQYF,TGTGCCAGCAGTACGGGACAGCAGTACTTC
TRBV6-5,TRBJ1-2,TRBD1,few,CASSYSPSGGNYGYTF,TGTGCCAGCAGTTACTCGCCCTCAGGGGGTAACTATGGCTACACCTTC
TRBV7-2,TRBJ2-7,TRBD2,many,CASSSSGLGSYEQYF,TGTGCCAGCAGCTCTAGCGGTCTGGGCTCCTACGAGCAGTACTTC
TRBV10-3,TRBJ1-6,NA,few,CAISDSGQINSPLHF,TGTGCCATCAGTGACTCTGGACAGATTAATTCACCCCTCCACTTT
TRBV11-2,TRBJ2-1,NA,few,CASSRLSYNEQFF,TGTGCCAGCAGCCGACTATCATACAATGAGCAGTTCTTC
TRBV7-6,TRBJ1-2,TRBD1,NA,CASSSDRGLNYGYTF,TGTGCCAGCAGCTCAGACAGGGGGCTCAACTATGGCTACACCTTC
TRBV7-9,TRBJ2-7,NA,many,CASSPGTDSYEQYF,TGTGCCAGCAGCCCCGGGACGGATTCCTACGAGCAGTACTTC
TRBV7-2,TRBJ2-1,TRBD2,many,CASSSTSGRVGEQFF,TGTGCCAGCAGCTCGACTAGCGGGAGGGTGGGTGAGCAGTTCTTC
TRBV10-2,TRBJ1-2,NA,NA,CASSAGQPPYGYTF,TGCGCCAGCAGTGCGGGCCAACCCCCCTATGGCTACACCTTC
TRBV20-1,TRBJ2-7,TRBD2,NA,CSANPGTSGYEQYF,TGCAGTGCTAACCCCGGGACTAGCGGATACGAGCAGTACTTC
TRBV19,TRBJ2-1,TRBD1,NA,CASSLWTGPDNEQFF,TGTGCCAGTAGTCTGTGGACAGGGCCCGACAATGAGCAGTTCTTC
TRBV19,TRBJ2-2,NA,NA,CASSIMRSRATGELFF,TGTGCCAGTAGTATCATGCGTTCCCGAGCGACCGGGGAGCTGTTTTTT
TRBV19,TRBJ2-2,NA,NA,CASSLRGDPGELFF,TGTGCCAGTAGTTTAAGGGGAGATCCCGGGGAGCTGTTTTTT
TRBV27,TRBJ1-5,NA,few,CASSLRGEQPQHF,TGTGCCAGCAGTTTGAGAGGGGAACAGCCCCAGCATTTT
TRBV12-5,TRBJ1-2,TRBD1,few,CASGLGRGSYGYTF,TGTGCTAGTGGTTTGGGCAGGGGGTCCTATGGCTACACCTTC
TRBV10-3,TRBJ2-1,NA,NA,CAISDITISNEQFF,TGTGCCATCAGTGATATAACAATCTCCAATGAGCAGTTCTTC
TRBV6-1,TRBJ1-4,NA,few,CASSESQGFNEKLFF,TGTGCCAGCAGTGAATCGCAGGGCTTTAATGAAAAACTGTTTTTT
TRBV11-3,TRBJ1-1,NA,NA,CASSPPHGTEAFF,TGTGCCAGCAGCCCCCCTCATGGGACTGAAGCTTTCTTT
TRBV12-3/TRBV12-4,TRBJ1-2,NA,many,CASSLARGSYGYTF,TGTGCCAGCAGTTTAGCTAGAGGCAGCTATGGCTACACCTTC
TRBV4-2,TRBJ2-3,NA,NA,CASSQDQGFMADTQYF,TGTGCCAGCAGCCAAGACCAGGGCTTCATGGCAGATACGCAGTATTTT
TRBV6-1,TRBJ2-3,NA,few,CASTLSGLSWDTQYF,TGTGCCAGCACCCTCTCGGGACTTTCTTGGGATACGCAGTATTTT